Presented here are 26 T cell receptor beta chains from one specimen sequenced in a study of T cell responses to AZD1222 COVID-19 vaccine. Clones were sequenced by immunoSEQ multiplex PCR, and TCRdb holds only the in-frame ones, with some missing. The repertoire holds 84,000 or so clones, with 80% to 90% as singletons. The sample consisted of peripheral blood, taken on day 0 of AZD1222 vaccination. These receptors were collected from an adult in good health.

The chain uses TRBV5-1 and TRBJ2-3; no definite D call. The V end lost 5 bases, the J end lost 2 bases, and 9 bases lay between the germline ends. The germline V gene encodes CDR1 SGHRS and CDR2 YFSETQ. The CDR3 is 13 residues long. CDR3 bases: TGCGCCAGCAGTGTCGGGCCCACAGATACGCAGTATTTT. Translating gives CASSVGPTDTQYF.

This chain joins TRBV7-9 and TRBJ1-2, with unresolved D. Between the trimmed V and J ends, which lost 6 bases and 1 base, there was a span of 15 bases. The CDR3 totals 15 residues. Germline V CDR1 and CDR2: SEHNR, FQNEAQ (reference sequence). CDR3 region: CASRSGSSINYGYTF. The CDR3 DNA is TGTGCCAGCAGGAGCGGGTCTTCCATTAACTATGGCTACACCTTC.

This chain uses TRBV5-1 with TRBJ1-6; D gene ambiguous. The CDR3 runs to 16 residues. Per the germline V gene, CDR1 is SGHRS and CDR2 is YFSETQ. The V end was cut by 0 bases, the J end by 5 bases, with 12 bases between. CDR3: CASSLVGISDNSPLHF. The DNA of the CDR3 is TGCGCCAGCAGCTTGGTTGGGATATCGGATAATTCACCCCTCCACTTT.

The CDR3 sequence is CASSVSLVSNEQFF. CDR3 nucleotides: TGCGCCAGCAGCGTTTCCCTAGTATCCAATGAGCAGTTCTTC. The chain combines TRBV5-1 with TRBJ2-1; D is unresolved. V gave up 4 bases and J gave up 6 bases, with 14 bases separating them. CDR3 length equals 14 residues. Germline V CDR1 and CDR2: SGHRS, YFSETQ. The whole variable domain, remainder taken from reference TRBV5-1 and TRBJ2-1, is KAGVTQTPRYLIKTRGQQVTLSCSPISGHRSVSWYQQTPGQGLQFLFEYFSETQRNKGNFPGRFSGRQFSNSRSEMNVSTLELGDSALYLCASSVSLVSNEQFFGPGTRLTVL.

The chain joins TRBV29-1 to TRBJ2-7; 11 bases are a match to TRBD2. The CDR3 is 14 residues long. V lost 6 bases to trimming and J lost 2 bases; unmatched junction nucleotides: 6. Looked up from germline, CDR1 is SQVTM and CDR2 is ANQGSEA. The CDR3 DNA reads TGCAGCGTCGCTCAGACTAGCGGGGCCTACGAGCAGTACTTC. Translation gives CSVAQTSGAYEQYF.

This clone appeared a single time. J is TRBJ1-1 and V is TRBV5-1; 9 bases line up with TRBD1. The germline CDR1 and CDR2 sequences are SGHRS and YFSETQ. CDR3 length: 15 amino acids. J lost 3 bases, V lost 4 bases, and 7 bases had no gene match. The CDR3 DNA is TGCGCCAGCAGCGGTACGGGACAGGGAGACACTGAAGCTTTCTTT. Translated: CASSGTGQGDTEAFF.

This rearrangement joins TRBV5-4 to TRBJ1-3; no clear D. Trimming shortened V by 0 bases and J by 0 bases, and 7 bases separated the two germline ends. Germline CDR1 is SGHNT and CDR2 is YYREEE (reference sequence). The length of the CDR3 is 15 residues. CDR3 protein: CASSLGGISGNTIYF. CDR3 nucleotide sequence: TGTGCCAGCAGCTTGGGAGGCATCTCTGGAAACACCATATATTTT.

This clone was detected only a few times. CDR3 in DNA: TGTGCCAGCACCCTCGACCGGAGTAACACTGAAGCTTTCTTT. The encoded protein is CASTLDRSNTEAFF. The chain links TRBV2 to TRBJ1-1; no reliable D call. Germline assignment: CDR1 SNHLY and CDR2 FYNNEI. The CDR3 length is 14 residues. The V end lost 7 bases, the J end lost 2 bases, and 14 bases lay between the germline ends.

V is TRBV28 and J is TRBJ2-7, with unresolved D. The CDR3 runs to 14 residues. CDR1 is MDHEN and CDR2 is SYDVKM in the germline V gene. The V end lost 5 bases, the J end lost 1 base, and 12 bases lay between the germline ends. This chain's CDR3 is CASSTTGRSYEQYF. The CDR3 DNA is TGTGCCAGCAGTACAACCGGACGGTCCTACGAGCAGTACTTC. Supplemented by reference TRBV28 and TRBJ2-7, the full variable domain reads DVKVTQSSRYLVKRTGEKVFLECVQDMDHENMFWYRQDPGLGLRLIYFSYDVKMKEKGDIPEGYSVSREKKERFSLILESASTNQTSMYLCASSTTGRSYEQYFGPGTRLTVT.

This clone was seen just once. The V and J genes are TRBV19 and TRBJ2-7, with TRBD1 identical over 11 bases. Trimming cost V 5 bases and J 6 bases; bases outside gene matches: 9. This CDR3 is 15 amino acids long. Germline CDR1 is LNHDA and CDR2 is SQIVND (reference sequence). CDR3 in DNA: TGTGCCAGTAGTTCGATCCGGGACAGGGGGACCGAGCAGTACTTC. Translating gives CASSSIRDRGTEQYF.

In this sample, this clone turned up a few times. The chain employs TRBV6-5 and TRBJ2-7; possible D gene TRBD2, 6 bases. This CDR3 is 14 amino acids long. Per the germline V gene, CDR1 is MNHEY and CDR2 is SVGAGI. Trimming removed 7 bases from V and 7 bases from J, with 20 bases in between. The CDR3 spells CASTSSGRESEQYF. The CDR3 region has the DNA TGTGCCAGCACCTCCTCTGGACGGGAGAGTGAGCAGTACTTC.

V gene TRBV5-1 combines with J gene TRBJ2-5, with TRBD2 identical over 11 bases. The CDR3 spans 15 residues. Germline assignment: CDR1 SGHRS and CDR2 YFSETQ. V was clipped by 0 bases and J by 3 bases; unmatched bases: 1. Written as DNA, the CDR3 is TGCGCCAGCAGCTTGGATAGCGGGAGGGAAGAGACCCAGTACTTC. Residues: CASSLDSGREETQYF.

The chain is built from TRBV25-1 and TRBJ1-5; D is perhaps TRBD1 (6 bases). This CDR3 is 13 amino acids long. V was trimmed by 4 bases and J by 4 bases, leaving 8 bases between them. The V gene's germline CDR1 is MGHDK and CDR2 SYGVNS. This CDR3 is CASSGTGNQPQHF. The CDR3 coding sequence is TGTGCCAGCAGTGGAACAGGGAATCAGCCCCAGCATTTT. The full variable domain, with the rest looked up from reference TRBV25-1 and TRBJ1-5, is EADIYQTPRYLVIGTGKKITLECSQTMGHDKMYWYQQDPGMELHLIHYSYGVNSTEKGDLSSESTVSRIRTEHFPLTLESARPSHTSQYLCASSGTGNQPQHFGDGTRLSIL.

This chain links TRBV5-1 with TRBJ2-3, with TRBD2 matching 9 bases. Trimming took 2 bases from V and 2 from J; bases not matched to a gene: 9. The CDR3 sequence is 17 residues long. Germline V gene data show CDR1 as SGHRS and CDR2 as YFSETQ. The CDR3 DNA reads TGCGCCAGCAGCTTAGGGATAGCGGGAGCCACCACAGATACGCAGTATTTT. This gives the protein CASSLGIAGATTDTQYF.

The chain couples TRBV7-9 to TRBJ1-2, with 7 bases fitting TRBD1. The CDR3 is 14 residues long. In germline, CDR1 is SEHNR, CDR2 FQNEAQ (reference sequence). V lost 6 bases and J lost 2; bases outside the gene matches: 6. In DNA form, the CDR3 reads TGTGCCAGCAGTAACGACAGGGAGAACTATGGCTACACCTTC. Protein product: CASSNDRENYGYTF. Variable domain in full (rest from reference TRBV7-9 and TRBJ1-2): DTGVSQNPRHKITKRGQNVTFRCDPISEHNRLYWYRQTLGQGPEFLTYFQNEAQLEKSRLLSDRFSAERPKGSFSTLEIQRTEQGDSAMYLCASSNDRENYGYTFGSGTRLTVV.

The rearrangement uses TRBV19 and TRBJ1-4; D call uncertain. The V gene lost 6 bases and the J gene lost 0 bases, with 8 bases spanning the gap. Germline lookup yields CDR1 LNHDA and CDR2 SQIVND (reference sequence). CDR3 size: 14 residues. CDR3 loop: CASSIQSTNEKLFF. The CDR3 bases are TGTGCCAGTAGCATTCAATCAACTAATGAAAAACTGTTTTTT.

The rearrangement joins TRBV7-2 to TRBJ2-2, with 9 bases that match TRBD2. The CDR3 loop spans 15 amino acids. The V gene's germline CDR1 is SGHTA and CDR2 FQGNSA. V lost 5 bases and J lost 5; bases outside the gene matches: 6. In DNA, the CDR3 is TGTGCCAGCAGCACGCGGGCGGGAGGGACCGGGGAGCTGTTTTTT. Its protein product is CASSTRAGGTGELFF.

V and J are TRBV5-1 and TRBJ1-4, with 11 bases identical to TRBD1. Trimming at V came to 1 base and at J to 7 bases, leaving 3 bases not matched to a gene. Germline CDR1 and CDR2: SGHRS and YFSETQ. The CDR3 loop spans 15 amino acids. This chain's CDR3 is CASSLLGTGGEKLFF. CDR3 in DNA: TGCGCCAGCAGCTTGTTGGGGACAGGGGGTGAAAAACTGTTTTTT.

V usage is TRBV11-2 and J usage is TRBJ2-2; no clear D. The CDR3 has 14 amino acids. V gave up 4 bases and J gave up 4 bases, with 10 bases separating them. The germline V gene encodes CDR1 SGHAT and CDR2 FQNNGV. The CDR3 DNA follows: TGTGCCAGCAGCTCTCAGGAGTTCACCGGGGAGCTGTTTTTT. It specifies CASSSQEFTGELFF.

This clone was seen a handful of times. The V call is TRBV25-1, the J call TRBJ2-1, with TRBD2 matching over 7 bases. The CDR3 has 17 residues. Trimming cost V 5 bases and J 3 bases; bases outside gene matches: 13. Per the germline V gene, CDR1 is MGHDK and CDR2 is SYGVNS. The CDR3 loop reads CASSPTLTSSVYNEQFF. CDR3 nucleotide sequence: TGTGCCAGCAGTCCCACGTTGACTAGCTCTGTCTACAATGAGCAGTTCTTC.

The chain links TRBV6-5 to TRBJ2-7, with 12 bases matching TRBD1. CDR3 length: 14 residues. The V gene end was trimmed by 7 bases and the J gene end by 5 bases; junction bases not matched to a gene: 6. Germline values: CDR1 MNHEY, CDR2 SVGAGI. CDR3 bases: TGTGCCAGCACTAACCGGGACAGGGGGCACGAGCAGTACTTC. Protein product: CASTNRDRGHEQYF.

V and J are TRBV27 and TRBJ1-2; no reliable D call. V was trimmed by 2 bases and J by 5 bases, leaving 21 bases between them. CDR1 and CDR2 (germline): MNHEY, SMNVEV (reference sequence). The CDR3 covers 17 residues. CDR3 residues: CASSLRVLGPYPYGYTF. In DNA, the CDR3 is TGTGCCAGCAGTTTAAGGGTATTAGGGCCCTACCCTTATGGCTACACCTTC.

The chain recombines TRBV2 with TRBJ1-2; possible D gene TRBD1, 5 bases. V lost 4 bases and J lost 3, with 15 bases in between. Germline V lookup: CDR1 SNHLY, CDR2 FYNNEI. This CDR3 is 15 amino acids long. In nucleotides, the CDR3 is TGTGCCAGCAGTGGGGCCAGTAGGGGCGACTATGGCTACACCTTC. As protein: CASSGASRGDYGYTF.

Note on this clone: The junction shows a germline mismatch at one end, possibly a read error. The chain joins TRBV7-2 to TRBJ2-3; a weak D match, TRBD1 (7 bases). The CDR3 sequence is 14 residues long. Looked up from germline, CDR1 is SGHTA and CDR2 is FQGNSA. CDR3 nucleotide sequence: TGTGCCAGCAGCCCCGAGGGCGGGACAGAGACGCAGTATTTT. Amino acids: CASSPEGGTETQYF.

The rearrangement joins TRBV2 to TRBJ1-5; TRBD1 matches at 7 bases. CDR3 size: 15 residues. The germline gives CDR1 SNHLY, CDR2 FYNNEI. Germline trimming cut 4 bases from V and 0 bases from J; bases unmatched to any gene: 3. The CDR3 loop reads CASSVEGASNQPQHF. For the CDR3, the DNA is TGTGCCAGCAGTGTTGAGGGGGCTAGCAATCAGCCCCAGCATTTT.

V is TRBV15 and J is TRBJ2-1; 13 bases map to TRBD2. Per the germline V gene, CDR1 is LNHNV and CDR2 is YYDKDF (reference sequence). J gave up 7 bases and V 0 bases, and 3 bases lay outside the gene matches. CDR3 length: 16 amino acids. The CDR3 spells CATSRDWTSGSNEQFF. The CDR3 nucleotides read TGTGCCACCAGCAGAGACTGGACTAGCGGGAGTAATGAGCAGTTCTTC.